Below, one T cell receptor (beta chain) is given with its context. UMI-labeled 5' RACE yielded the TRB cDNA libraries. From the 5' RACE reads, TCRdb lists one entry per CDR3 protein and no DNA. There are 20,000 to 30,000 distinct CDR3 sequences in the sample, with about 2.7% held by the top ten. These data belong to a study of CXCR3-negative and CXCR3-positive naive CD8 T cells. The CDR3 runs to 13 residues. Looked up from germline, CDR1 is SGHRS and CDR2 is YFSETQ. The chain carries TRBV5-1 and TRBJ1-1; lacking DNA, the TRBD1 call made by TCRdb goes unchecked. Sequences were obtained from naive CXCR3- CD8+ T cells from blood. Subset denoted: CD45RO-CCR7+CD27+CD95- naive CD8+ T cells lacking CXCR3 (TNR3-). The source of this sequence is a human donor in good health. Some clones in this sample may be carry-over from other donors' samples. CDR3 sequence reads: CATQGGVDTEAFF.